The entry below gives a single T cell receptor (beta chain) sequence along with its context. The data originate from a study of blood T cell repertoires in COVID-19. Across the study: Both acute and convalescent COVID-19 samples were obtained from the United States, Italy and Spain. Nucleic acid was either cDNA or gDNA, and it came from T cells, B-cell-depleted T cells, or PBMCs.

Profiling relied on immunoSEQ multiplex PCR, and the TCRdb table lists in-frame clones only, not all of them. The sample lists around 270,000 clones, 84% occurring once. The V gene lost 0 bases and the J gene lost 5 bases, with 15 bases spanning the gap. This CDR3 has 16 residues. CDR1 and CDR2 from the germline V gene are SGHRS and YFSETQ. The rearrangement joins TRBV5-1 to TRBJ2-1; TRBD1 might be the D (5 bases). Sequenced material: peripheral blood. The sequence came from a woman in her thirties or forties who had recovered from COVID-19. CDR3 nucleotide sequence: TGCGCCAGCAGCTTGGAAGGGCAGGGATTCCACAATGAGCAGTTCTTC. Encoded protein: CASSLEGQGFHNEQFF.